This T cell receptor (beta chain) appears in the sequencing data of a study of monozygotic twins with inflammatory bowel disease. TCRdb re-analyzed the 5' RACE reads; it lists each CDR3 protein once, without DNA. Here the sample table reports approximately 400,000 distinct CDR3 sequences. Sequencing was carried out using blood. The sequence was collected from a human donor with ulcerative colitis or Crohn's disease, or a healthy co-twin of an affected twin (not recorded which).

CDR3 residues: CASSQDEYYNEQFF. The chain uses TRBV3-1 and TRBJ2-1. Germline loops: CDR1 LGHDT, CDR2 YNNKEL (reference sequence). The CDR3 covers 14 residues.